The sequence of this T cell receptor (beta chain) was determined in a study of shared clonotypes between healthy human individuals (TCRdb year 2020). Broadly, across the study: Three men and a couple of women, aged 18 to 49 years, made up the cohort. For each donor, three plates each were used for CD4 naive and CD4 memory, two plates were used for CD8 naive, and one plate was used for CD8 memory. Libraries were prepared and TCR repertoires were sequenced by different laboratories using diverse techniques, in order to increase sequencing depth and limit assay-specific biases. To estimate repertoire size and how much clonotypes are shared between individuals, the study performed deep sequencing of blood TCR repertoires from a few healthy adults. Between about 0.8 and 9 billion PBMCs per donor were obtained by leukapheresis. What the work shows at the level of the full study, not this receptor alone: Rarefaction of sorted-subset datasets indicated incomplete sequencing despite the large sequencing depth. Based on pairwise subsampling, the degree of clonotype sharing among donors was expected to be affected by sequencing depth. The small number of donors limited the genetic and exposure-history diversity represented. About 5% of naive CD4, around 3.6% of naive CD8, approximately 2% of memory CD4, and 0.4% of memory CD8 clonotypes were shared across several donors. Sampling was restricted to blood, and TCR repertoires in tissues likely differ from the TCR repertoires found in blood. Compared with non-shared clonotypes, the clonotypes found in all four sorted-subset donors had higher generation probabilities. Naive subsets generally had larger estimated clonotype richness than memory subsets.

Using the deep immunoSEQ assay, TCR CDR3 regions were amplified from genomic DNA by multiplex PCR. Extracted genomic DNA from each cell subset was distributed evenly across all wells of several immunoSEQ 96-well plates, and each plate was treated as a replicate. Each replicate PCR for sorted subsets received roughly 0.2 ug genomic DNA, equal to roughly 29,000 T cell genomes. Purified libraries were measured with a Qubit 3.0 fluorometer, size-checked on a Bioanalyzer 2100, and measured again with the KAPA Library Quantification kit. Each immunoSEQ 96-well plate was sequenced on its own single-read 150-cycle Illumina NextSeq 550 flow cell. From the authors' description of their analysis: Because the immunoSEQ output held only junctional sequences and lacked quality scores, the filtering could not match the filtering applied to full-length reads. Sequences were annotated with PyIR, a Python wrapper for IgBLAST v1.9, using IMGT germline references to assign V/J genes and CDR3. Reads with weak V/J assignments (E-value above 1e-6), missing CDR3, stop codons, out-of-frame junctions, or ambiguous translated residues were removed. V3J clonotypes were defined by identical inferred V gene, J gene, and CDR3 amino acid sequence. Percentage overlap between repertoires was computed as shared unique clonotypes divided by the size of the smaller repertoire. Three approaches were used to assess repertoire richness: RTK rarefaction, the Chao1 estimator, and Recon v2.1 estimates of unobserved clonotypes. Generation probabilities were computed with OLGA for all TCRbeta clonotypes obtained by the gDNA method from several donors. TCRdb provides this immuneACCESS table in a form limited to in-frame rearrangements. Some clones are lacking; in checked studies, under half of them reflect an unresolved V gene, and why the rest are absent is not known. Clone size and the V and J calls come from that table; the DNA yielded D and trimming. The sample table contains about 820,000 clones; only one count was recorded for roughly 92% of them. In total, the top ten clones hold under 30% of the sample.

This clone was detected only a few times. What this receptor recognizes is not known. No much larger clone exists at a distance of one base, and base qualities are not known. CDR1 is given as MNHEY and CDR2 as SVGAGI, both from the germline V gene. Counted from cysteine to phenylalanine, this CDR3 has 15 amino acids. Only the CDR3 part of the read is kept: 45 bases, read in frame from the first base. V is cut by 2 bases and J by 0 bases, and the space between the germline ends is 11 bases. CD8 naive samples consisted of CD45RO-negative cells that were positively selected for CCR7, yielding a CD45RA+CCR7+ population without TemRA cells. The donors were healthy, HIV-negative adults with no recently reported acute infections or vaccinations. Every donor was a Caucasian adult residing in Nashville, Tennessee, USA. After blood collection by leukapheresis, PBMCs were isolated using Ficoll-Histopaque density gradient centrifugation and then cryopreserved in the vapor phase of liquid nitrogen. Purity and quantity of every magnetically sorted T cell population were checked by analytical flow cytometry. From each sorted fraction, genomic DNA was isolated and quantified by UV absorbance on a Nanodrop 2000c.

Sequenced sample: naive CD8+ T cells sorted from blood. The sample's cell subset or site label, decoded: CD45RA+CCR7+. The clonotype originates from a young man in good health. This receptor chain uses TRBV6-5 and TRBJ2-7; the D segment could be TRBD1, given 6 matching bases. The CDR3 region reads CASSYAQDSSYEQYF. The bases are TGTGCCAGCAGTTACGCACAGGACAGCTCCTACGAGCAGTACTTC.